This T cell receptor beta chain is drawn from a study of blood T cell repertoires in COVID-19. Study-level information: COVID-19 samples from acute and convalescent phases originated in the United States, Italy and Spain. Sources were T cells, B-cell-depleted T cells, or PBMCs; the material itself was cDNA or gDNA.

This table comes from immunoSEQ multiplex PCR, and its TCRdb copy is limited to in-frame clones, with some not included. The sample lists under 200,000 clones, approximately 86% occurring once. Seattle cases were enrolled at active infection and followed longitudinally. Germline loops: CDR1 LGHNA, CDR2 YSLEER. Trimming took off 4 bases at V and 0 bases at J, with 11 bases between the two ends. This CDR3 is 15 amino acids long. The sample consisted of peripheral blood. V gene TRBV4-3 combines with J gene TRBJ2-3; perhaps TRBD2 as D (6 bases). The receptor's source is a man aged 55 to 69 with COVID-19, enrolled during active disease. This CDR3 reads CASSLGGASTDTQYF. The CDR3 nucleotides read TGCGCCAGCAGCCTGGGAGGAGCTAGCACAGATACGCAGTATTTT.